The 13 T cell receptor beta chains reported below all come from one sample, sequenced in a study of T-cell reconstitution after alpha-beta-depleted transplantation in children. The TCRbeta library was prepared with unique molecular identifiers. MiXCR was run by TCRdb on the PCR reads, yielding one entry per CDR3 protein. The data contain 490,000 or so distinct CDR3 sequences, roughly 10% of them singletons. Sequenced material: PBMCs, taken before TCRalphabeta/CD19-depleted stem cell transplant. The receptors derive from a child aged 2-15 years with inherited bone marrow failure, due to receive a stem cell transplant.

This clonotype appeared a few times. The V call is TRBV2, the J call TRBJ1-2, with unresolved D. The CDR3 has 15 residues. Deletions cut 6 bases from V and 0 bases from J, with 14 bases between. CDR1 and CDR2 (germline): SNHLY, FYNNEI. CDR3 nucleotide sequence: TGTGCCAGCAGACGGACGGATTTAACTAACTATGGCTACACCTTC. Amino acid sequence: CASRRTDLTNYGYTF.

This clonotype has ten or more counts. This chain joins TRBV29-1 and TRBJ2-2; 7 bases match TRBD2. Germline V gene sequence: CDR1 SQVTM, CDR2 ANQGSEA. The J segment lost 3 bases and the V segment lost 4 bases, leaving 8 bases of the junction unmatched. The length of the CDR3 is 15 residues. This CDR3 reads CSVGWSGTYTGELFF. CDR3 sequence (DNA): TGCAGCGTTGGGTGGAGCGGGACCTACACCGGGGAGCTGTTTTTT.

In this sample, this clonotype turned up many times. The V and J genes are TRBV20-1 and TRBJ2-3, with D hard to call. CDR1 and CDR2 from the germline V gene are DFQATT and SNEGSKA (reference sequence). The V end lost 3 bases, the J end lost 2 bases, and 33 bases lay between the germline ends. CDR3 length equals 21 residues. CDR3 amino acids: CSASSSTAWAEPVGFTDTQYF. Written as DNA, the CDR3 is TGCAGTGCTAGTTCCTCCACAGCGTGGGCGGAGCCCGTTGGGTTCACAGATACGCAGTATTTT.

The chain has TRBV4-2 and TRBJ1-2; 8 nucleotides align to TRBD1. With V trimmed by 4 bases and J by 5 bases, 12 bases remained unmatched. The V gene's germline CDR1 is LGHNA and CDR2 YNFKEQ. The CDR3 length is 16 residues. The CDR3 coding sequence is TGTGCCAGCAGCCTAACCGCGGACAGGGAGGAGTATGGCTACACCTTC. This encodes CASSLTADREEYGYTF.

This clonotype appeared many times. The chain is built from TRBV12-3 or TRBV12-4 and TRBJ2-3; D remains unclear. V lost 5 bases, J lost 8 bases, and 8 bases lay in between. The CDR3 contains 11 residues. The CDR3 bases are TGTGCCAGCAGTCCCCGGGCTACGCAGTATTTT. The encoded protein is CASSPRATQYF.

This clonotype was seen at least ten times. The genes are TRBV24-1 and TRBJ2-1; D not certain. The CDR3 runs to 14 residues. Germline V gene data show CDR1 as KGHDR and CDR2 as SFDVKD. V shed 1 base and J shed 5 bases, with 8 bases lying between them. CDR3 in DNA: TGTGCCACCAGTGATTTATCCGGAGACAATGAGCAGTTCTTC. This translates into CATSDLSGDNEQFF.

The chain carries TRBV7-9 and TRBJ2-7; TRBD1 might be the D (6 bases). The V end lost 6 bases, the J end lost 0 bases, and 18 bases lay between the germline ends. The CDR3 sequence is 16 residues long. Germline CDR1 is SEHNR and CDR2 is FQNEAQ (reference sequence). This CDR3 reads CASSPYSRTASYEQYF. CDR3 DNA sequence: TGTGCCAGCAGTCCCTACTCCCGGACAGCCTCCTACGAGCAGTACTTC.

This clonotype was detected many times. The V call is TRBV10-2, the J call TRBJ2-1, with D perhaps matching TRBD2 (5 bases). Germline CDR1 reads WSHSY; CDR2 reads SAAADI. The CDR3 has 14 residues. V was cut by 4 bases and J by 4 bases, with 11 bases left in between. The CDR3 DNA follows: TGCGCCAGCAGTGGCCGGGGTACTTACAATGAGCAGTTCTTC. The encoded protein is CASSGRGTYNEQFF.

This clonotype came up once. A read error is possible here, since a much larger clone lies one base away. J is TRBJ1-2 and V is TRBV27; no definite D call. The CDR3 sequence is 13 residues long. Germline CDR1 reads MNHEY; CDR2 reads SMNVEV (reference sequence). Trimming shortened V by 2 bases and J by 3 bases, and 7 bases separated the two germline ends. The CDR3 spells CASSLKVDYGYTF. CDR3 in DNA: TGTGCCAGCAGTTTAAAGGTAGACTATGGCTACACCTTC.

This clonotype appeared many times. The rearrangement joins TRBV4-1 to TRBJ2-3; D is possibly TRBD1 or TRBD2 (5 bases each). V shed 0 bases and J shed 1 base, with 26 bases lying between them. The CDR3 is 21 residues long. From germline, CDR1 is MGHRA and CDR2 YSYEKL. The CDR3 nucleotides read TGCGCCAGCAGCCAAGACGTGGGGACCCTTTACCCTCAAGGGGGCACAGATACGCAGTATTTT. Translation gives CASSQDVGTLYPQGGTDTQYF.

This clonotype was counted at least ten times. The gene calls are TRBV27 and TRBJ2-7; 8 bases are a match to TRBD1. Germline CDR1 reads MNHEY; CDR2 reads SMNVEV (reference sequence). With 5 bases clipped from V and 0 bases from J, the junction kept 6 bases outside the gene matches. The CDR3 runs 15 residues. The CDR3 DNA sequence: TGTGCCAGCAGTCGGACAGGGTCGAGCTCCTACGAGCAGTACTTC. It translates to CASSRTGSSSYEQYF.

At least ten counts were recorded for this clonotype. The chain has TRBV29-1 and TRBJ2-2; 7 bases match TRBD2. CDR1 SQVTM and CDR2 ANQGSEA come from the germline V gene. The CDR3 covers 14 residues. Trimming removed 6 bases from V and 3 bases from J; junction bases left unmatched: 7. The DNA of the CDR3 is TGCAGCGTCCGGACTAGTGGTTACACCGGGGAGCTGTTTTTT. It encodes CSVRTSGYTGELFF.

This clonotype was found many times. The chain uses TRBV20-1 and TRBJ2-3; TRBD2 matches 11 bases. Germline V gene data show CDR1 as DFQATT and CDR2 as SNEGSKA (reference sequence). This CDR3 is built from 15 residues. Losses at the gene ends were 6 bases for V and 4 bases for J; bases not matched to a gene: 9. CDR3: CSAQNSGRASDTQYF. The CDR3 nucleotides are TGCAGTGCCCAAAATAGCGGGAGGGCTTCAGATACGCAGTATTTT.